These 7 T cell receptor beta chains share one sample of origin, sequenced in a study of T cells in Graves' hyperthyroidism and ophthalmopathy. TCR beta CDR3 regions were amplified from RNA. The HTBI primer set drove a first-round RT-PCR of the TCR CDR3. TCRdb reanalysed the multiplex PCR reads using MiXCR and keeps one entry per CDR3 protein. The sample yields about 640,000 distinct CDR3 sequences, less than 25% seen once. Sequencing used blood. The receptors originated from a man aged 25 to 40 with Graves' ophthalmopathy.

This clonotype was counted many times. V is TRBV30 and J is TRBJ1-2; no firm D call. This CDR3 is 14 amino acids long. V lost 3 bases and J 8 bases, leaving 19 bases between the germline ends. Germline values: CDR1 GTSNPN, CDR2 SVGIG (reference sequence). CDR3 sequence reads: CAWRLQALVGGYTF. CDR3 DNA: TGTGCCTGGAGATTGCAGGCCTTAGTCGGGGGCTACACCTTC.

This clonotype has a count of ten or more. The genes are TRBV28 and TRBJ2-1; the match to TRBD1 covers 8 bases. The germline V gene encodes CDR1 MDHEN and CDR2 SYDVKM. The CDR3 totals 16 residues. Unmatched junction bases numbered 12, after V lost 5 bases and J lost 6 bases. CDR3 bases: TGTGCCAGCAGTGCACCCGGGACAGGACATATCAATGAGCAGTTCTTC. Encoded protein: CASSAPGTGHINEQFF.

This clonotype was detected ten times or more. CDR3 coding DNA: TGTGCCAGCAGCTCGGACAGCAACTATGGCTACACCTTC. This sequence encodes CASSSDSNYGYTF. V gene TRBV7-9 combines with J gene TRBJ1-2, with a weak D call TRBD1 (6 bases). This CDR3 is 13 amino acids long. Deletions cut 4 bases from V and 2 bases from J, with 8 bases between. Germline CDR1 reads SEHNR; CDR2 reads FQNEAQ (reference sequence).

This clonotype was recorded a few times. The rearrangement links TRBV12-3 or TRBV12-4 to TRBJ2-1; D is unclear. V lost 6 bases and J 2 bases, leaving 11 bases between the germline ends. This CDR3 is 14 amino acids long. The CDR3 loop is CASSHLTAYNEQFF. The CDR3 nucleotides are TGTGCCAGCAGCCATTTAACGGCCTACAATGAGCAGTTCTTC.

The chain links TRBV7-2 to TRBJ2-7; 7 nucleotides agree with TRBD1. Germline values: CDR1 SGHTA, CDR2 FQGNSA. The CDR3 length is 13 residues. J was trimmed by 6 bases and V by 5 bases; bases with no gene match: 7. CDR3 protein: CASSAYRGPEQYF. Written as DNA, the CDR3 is TGTGCCAGCAGCGCATACAGGGGCCCCGAGCAGTACTTC.

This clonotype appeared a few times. CDR3 in DNA: TGTGCCAGCAGCTTAGCTGTTTCTAACTATGGCTACACCTTC. This sequence encodes CASSLAVSNYGYTF. The rearrangement links TRBV7-9 to TRBJ1-2; D unresolved. The ends were cut back, 0 bases at V and 0 bases at J, with 5 bases in the middle. CDR3 length equals 14 residues. From germline, CDR1 is SEHNR and CDR2 FQNEAQ (reference sequence).

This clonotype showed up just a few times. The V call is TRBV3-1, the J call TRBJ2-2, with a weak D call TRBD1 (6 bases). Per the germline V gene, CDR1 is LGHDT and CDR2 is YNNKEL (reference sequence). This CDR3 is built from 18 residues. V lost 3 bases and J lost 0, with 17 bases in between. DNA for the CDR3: TGTGCCAGCAGCCATGGGGGCTTTATAGCAACGAACACCGGGGAGCTGTTTTTT. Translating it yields CASSHGGFIATNTGELFF.